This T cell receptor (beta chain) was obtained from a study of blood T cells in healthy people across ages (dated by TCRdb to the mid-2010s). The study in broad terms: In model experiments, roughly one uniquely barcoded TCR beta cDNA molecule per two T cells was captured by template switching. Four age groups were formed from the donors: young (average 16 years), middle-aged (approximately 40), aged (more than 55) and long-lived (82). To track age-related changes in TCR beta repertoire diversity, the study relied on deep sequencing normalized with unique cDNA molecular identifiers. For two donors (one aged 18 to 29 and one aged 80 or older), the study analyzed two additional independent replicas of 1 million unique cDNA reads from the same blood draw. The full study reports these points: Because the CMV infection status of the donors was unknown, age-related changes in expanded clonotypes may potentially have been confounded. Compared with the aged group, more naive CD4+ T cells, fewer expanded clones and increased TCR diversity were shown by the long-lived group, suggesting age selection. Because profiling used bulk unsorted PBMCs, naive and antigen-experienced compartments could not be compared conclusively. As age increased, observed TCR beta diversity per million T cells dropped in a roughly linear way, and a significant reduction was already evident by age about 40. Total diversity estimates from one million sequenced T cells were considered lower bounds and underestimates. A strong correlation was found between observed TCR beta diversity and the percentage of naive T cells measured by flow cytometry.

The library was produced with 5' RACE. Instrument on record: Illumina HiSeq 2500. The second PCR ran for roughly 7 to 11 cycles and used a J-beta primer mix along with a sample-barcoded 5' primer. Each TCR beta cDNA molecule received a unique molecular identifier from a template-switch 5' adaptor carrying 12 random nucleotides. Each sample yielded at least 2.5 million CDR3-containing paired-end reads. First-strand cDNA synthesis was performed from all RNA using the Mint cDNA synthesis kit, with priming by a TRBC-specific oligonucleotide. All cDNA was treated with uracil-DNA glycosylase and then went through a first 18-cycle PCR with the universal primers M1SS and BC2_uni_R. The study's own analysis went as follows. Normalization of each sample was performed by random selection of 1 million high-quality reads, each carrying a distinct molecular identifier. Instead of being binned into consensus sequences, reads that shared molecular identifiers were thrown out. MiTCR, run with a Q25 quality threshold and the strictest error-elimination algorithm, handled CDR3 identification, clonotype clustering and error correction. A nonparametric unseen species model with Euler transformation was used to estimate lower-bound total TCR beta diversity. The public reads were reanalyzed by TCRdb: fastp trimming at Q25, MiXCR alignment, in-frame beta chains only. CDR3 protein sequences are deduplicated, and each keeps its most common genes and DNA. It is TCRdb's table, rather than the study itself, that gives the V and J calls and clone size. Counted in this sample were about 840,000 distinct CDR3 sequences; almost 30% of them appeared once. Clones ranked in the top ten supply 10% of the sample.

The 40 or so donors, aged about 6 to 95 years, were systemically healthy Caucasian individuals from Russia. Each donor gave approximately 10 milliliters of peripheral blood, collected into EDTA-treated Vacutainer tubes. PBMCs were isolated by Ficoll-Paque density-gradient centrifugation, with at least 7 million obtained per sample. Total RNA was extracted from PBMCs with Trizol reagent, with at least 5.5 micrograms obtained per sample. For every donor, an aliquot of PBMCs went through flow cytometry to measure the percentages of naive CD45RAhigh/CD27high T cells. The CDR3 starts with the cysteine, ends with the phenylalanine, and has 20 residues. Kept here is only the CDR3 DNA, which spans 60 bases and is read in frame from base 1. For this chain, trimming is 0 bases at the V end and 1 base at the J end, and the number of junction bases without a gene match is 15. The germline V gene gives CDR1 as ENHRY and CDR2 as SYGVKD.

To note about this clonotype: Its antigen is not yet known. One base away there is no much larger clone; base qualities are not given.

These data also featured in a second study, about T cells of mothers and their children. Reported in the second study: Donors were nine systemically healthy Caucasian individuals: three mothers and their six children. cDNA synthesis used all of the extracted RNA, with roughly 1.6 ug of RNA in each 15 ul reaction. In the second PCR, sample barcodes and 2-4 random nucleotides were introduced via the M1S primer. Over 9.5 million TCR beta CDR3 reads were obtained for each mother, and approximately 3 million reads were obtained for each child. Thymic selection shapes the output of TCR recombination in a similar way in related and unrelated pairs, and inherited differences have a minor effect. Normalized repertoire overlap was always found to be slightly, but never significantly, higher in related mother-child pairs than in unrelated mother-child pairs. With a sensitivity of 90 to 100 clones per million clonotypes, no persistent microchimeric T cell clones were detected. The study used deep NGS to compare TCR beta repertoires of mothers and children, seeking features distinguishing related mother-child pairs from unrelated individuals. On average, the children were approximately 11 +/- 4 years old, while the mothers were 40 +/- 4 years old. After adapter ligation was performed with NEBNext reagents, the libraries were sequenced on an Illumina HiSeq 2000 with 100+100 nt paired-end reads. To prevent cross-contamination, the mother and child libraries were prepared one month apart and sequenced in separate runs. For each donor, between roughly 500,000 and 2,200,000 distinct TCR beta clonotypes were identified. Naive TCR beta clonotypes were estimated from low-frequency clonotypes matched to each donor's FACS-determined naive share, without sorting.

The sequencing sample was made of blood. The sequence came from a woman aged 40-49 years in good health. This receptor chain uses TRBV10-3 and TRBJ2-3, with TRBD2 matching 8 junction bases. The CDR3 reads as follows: CAISESTAISGVGGTDTQYF. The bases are TGTGCCATCAGTGAGTCTACCGCGATTAGCGGGGTCGGTGGCACAGATACGCAGTATTTT.